These 25 T cell receptor beta chains were all obtained from the same sample, sequenced in a study of T cell responses to AZD1222 COVID-19 vaccine. TCRdb's copy holds only in-frame clones and misses some; the assay was immunoSEQ multiplex PCR. The sample lists more than 95,000 clones; approximately 90% were seen once. Here the sequenced sample was peripheral blood, taken on day 0 of AZD1222 vaccination. The receptors come from an adult in good health.

A few counts support this clone. V usage is TRBV6-1 and J usage is TRBJ2-7, with D possibly being TRBD1 or TRBD2 (6 bases each). With 3 bases removed from V and 0 bases from J, the gap between germline ends came to 15 bases. The CDR3 is 16 amino acids. CDR1 is MNHNS and CDR2 is SASEGT in the germline V gene. CDR3: CASSDRRDTYSYEQYF. CDR3 coding DNA: TGTGCCAGCAGTGACCGGAGGGACACTTACTCCTACGAGCAGTACTTC.

The rearrangement uses TRBV28 and TRBJ2-4; 13 bases are shared with TRBD2. Germline CDR1 reads MDHEN; CDR2 reads SYDVKM. With V trimmed by 5 bases and J by 4 bases, 8 bases remained unmatched. This CDR3 comprises 17 residues. CDR3: CASSPGLAGVVKNIQYF. For the CDR3, the DNA is TGTGCCAGCAGTCCCGGACTAGCGGGAGTTGTAAAAAACATTCAGTACTTC.

This clone was found once. This sequence joins TRBV2 and TRBJ1-1, with D possibly being TRBD1 (6 bases). The germline CDR1 and CDR2 sequences are SNHLY and FYNNEI. The CDR3 consists of 13 residues. V lost 6 bases and J 2 bases, leaving 10 bases between the germline ends. CDR3 protein: CASRLGGNTEAFF. CDR3 nucleotides: TGTGCCAGCAGACTAGGGGGTAACACTGAAGCTTTCTTT.

This clone occurred a few times. The V call is TRBV3-1 (or the pseudogene TRBV3-2), the J call TRBJ2-7, with unresolved D. Germline V CDR1 and CDR2: LGHDT, YNNKEL (reference sequence). CDR3 size: 11 residues. Trimming removed 6 bases from V and 3 bases from J, with 6 bases in between. In DNA, the CDR3 is TGTGCCAGCAGGCAGAACTACGAGCAGTACTTC. Its translation is CASRQNYEQYF.

As DNA, the CDR3 is TGTGGGAGTGGCCCAAGGGGGCAGCCCCAGCATTTT. Protein: CGSGPRGQPQHF. The chain carries TRBV28 and TRBJ1-5; possibly TRBD1 for D (6 bases). Germline V CDR1 and CDR2: MDHEN, SYDVKM. This CDR3 comprises 12 residues. Full variable domain (remainder filled in from reference TRBV28 and TRBJ1-5): DVKVTQSSRYLVKRTGEKVFLECVQDMDHENMFWYRQDPGLGLRLIYFSYDVKMKEKGDIPEGYSVSREKKERFSLILESASTNQTSMYLCGSGPRGQPQHFGDGTRLSIL.

The rearrangement joins TRBV11-2 to TRBJ2-1; TRBD2 agrees at 8 bases. J was trimmed by 3 bases and V by 5 bases; bases with no gene match: 3. The V gene's germline CDR1 is SGHAT and CDR2 FQNNGV. The CDR3 length is 14 residues. In DNA form, the CDR3 reads TGTGCCAGCAGCACGGGACTAGACTACAATGAGCAGTTCTTC. It yields the protein CASSTGLDYNEQFF.

The V call is TRBV19, the J call TRBJ2-2; TRBD1 might be the D (6 bases). This CDR3 region has 14 residues. Germline values: CDR1 LNHDA, CDR2 SQIVND (reference sequence). Trimming took 9 bases from V and 0 from J, leaving 11 bases between them. The DNA of the CDR3 is TGTGCCAGCCGGACAGAATCGAACACCGGGGAGCTGTTTTTT. As protein: CASRTESNTGELFF.

This sequence joins TRBV11-2 and TRBJ2-1; 10 bases match TRBD2. CDR3 length equals 17 residues. Germline values: CDR1 SGHAT, CDR2 FQNNGV. The trim removed 1 base at V and 3 bases at J, leaving 6 bases unmatched. The DNA of the CDR3 is TGTGCCAGCAGCTTAGGTCGTCCTAGCGGGAGCTACAATGAGCAGTTCTTC. It yields the protein CASSLGRPSGSYNEQFF. Filled out from reference TRBV11-2 and TRBJ2-1, the complete variable domain reads EAGVAQSPRYKIIEKRQSVAFWCNPISGHATLYWYQQILGQGPKLLIQFQNNGVVDDSQLPKDRFSAERLKGVDSTLKIQPAKLEDSAVYLCASSLGRPSGSYNEQFFGPGTRLTVL.

The chain recombines TRBV5-1 with TRBJ2-3; D uncertain. The germline V gene has CDR1 SGHRS and CDR2 YFSETQ. V was cut by 2 bases and J by 1 base, with 11 bases left in between. The CDR3 is made up of 15 amino acids. The chain's CDR3 is CASSFTGPGTDTQYF. The CDR3 DNA is TGCGCCAGCAGCTTCACCGGGCCCGGCACAGATACGCAGTATTTT.

The rearrangement uses TRBV4-2 and TRBJ2-3; 13 positions agree with TRBD2. The V segment lost 0 bases and the J segment 0 bases; nucleotides outside the gene matches: 3. Germline assignment: CDR1 LGHNA and CDR2 YNFKEQ. The CDR3 totals 18 residues. CDR3 sequence reads: CASSQELAGGASTDTQYF. The DNA of the CDR3 is TGTGCCAGCAGCCAAGAACTAGCGGGGGGGGCGAGCACAGATACGCAGTATTTT.

The gene calls are TRBV28 and TRBJ1-4; tentatively, D is TRBD1 (5 bases). Trimming removed 4 bases at V and 8 bases at J, with 14 bases between. This CDR3 has 14 residues. Germline values: CDR1 MDHEN, CDR2 SYDVKM. This chain's CDR3 is CASSSSRGVEKLFF. Written as DNA, the CDR3 is TGTGCCAGCAGTTCCTCCCGGGGGGTCGAAAAACTGTTTTTT.

The chain recombines TRBV9 with TRBJ1-4; D perhaps matches TRBD1 (6 bases). The CDR3 has 14 amino acids. With 4 bases removed from V and 0 bases from J, the gap between germline ends came to 7 bases. The germline CDR1 and CDR2 sequences are SGDLS and YYNGEE. This chain's CDR3 is CASSRQATNEKLFF. The CDR3 nucleotides are TGTGCCAGCAGCCGACAGGCAACTAATGAAAAACTGTTTTTT.

The chain joins TRBV2 to TRBJ2-7, with no clear D. CDR1 is SNHLY and CDR2 is FYNNEI in the germline V gene. This CDR3 contains 14 residues. Between the trimmed V and J ends, which lost 0 bases and 2 bases, there was a span of 8 bases. CDR3 nucleotides: TGTGCCAGCAGTGAAGCGGTCGAGCCCTACGAGCAGTACTTC. It codes for CASSEAVEPYEQYF.

CDR3: CASSNRDNQPQHF. The CDR3 nucleotides read TGTGCCAGCAGCAACAGGGACAATCAGCCCCAGCATTTT. The chain links TRBV7-9 to TRBJ1-5; D possibly corresponds to TRBD1 (6 bases). V was cut by 5 bases and J by 3 bases, with 8 bases left in between. Germline V gene lookup returns CDR1 SEHNR and CDR2 FQNEAQ (reference sequence). The CDR3 runs 13 residues.

The chain couples TRBV24-1 to TRBJ1-2; D ambiguous. The CDR3 totals 14 residues. Germline values: CDR1 KGHDR, CDR2 SFDVKD. Trimming took 2 bases from V and 7 from J, leaving 13 bases between them. CDR3 sequence reads: CATSDYAKGGGYTF. CDR3 in DNA: TGTGCCACCAGTGATTATGCGAAAGGTGGTGGCTACACCTTC.

This clone was recorded only once. This chain links TRBV10-3 with TRBJ1-5; D is possibly TRBD1 (5 bases). This CDR3 has 13 amino acids. Trimming removed 6 bases from V and 3 bases from J, with 9 bases in between. From germline, CDR1 is ENHRY and CDR2 SYGVKD. The CDR3 region has the DNA TGTGCCATCAGGCAGGGATTCAATCAGCCCCAGCATTTT. As protein: CAIRQGFNQPQHF.

J is TRBJ1-6 and V is TRBV25-1, with a possible D match to TRBD1 (6 bases). The CDR3 runs to 16 residues. Trimming removed 5 bases from V and 0 bases from J, with 11 bases in between. Looked up from germline, CDR1 is MGHDK and CDR2 is SYGVNS. CDR3 region: CASSRGVGSYNSPLHF. CDR3 nucleotide sequence: TGTGCCAGCAGTAGGGGGGTAGGCTCCTATAATTCACCCCTCCACTTT. Full variable domain (remainder filled in from reference TRBV25-1 and TRBJ1-6): EADIYQTPRYLVIGTGKKITLECSQTMGHDKMYWYQQDPGMELHLIHYSYGVNSTEKGDLSSESTVSRIRTEHFPLTLESARPSHTSQYLCASSRGVGSYNSPLHFGNGTRLTVT.

This chain uses TRBV5-1 with TRBJ1-4, with TRBD1 matching over 9 bases. Germline trimming cut 0 bases from V and 4 bases from J; bases unmatched to any gene: 1. This CDR3 has 15 residues. The germline V gene encodes CDR1 SGHRS and CDR2 YFSETQ. The CDR3 loop is CASSLGDRDNEKLFF. The CDR3 coding sequence is TGCGCCAGCAGCTTGGGGGACAGGGATAATGAAAAACTGTTTTTT.

The chain combines TRBV4-3 with TRBJ1-1; TRBD1 might be the D (6 bases). The germline gives CDR1 LGHNA, CDR2 YSLEER. V was clipped by 0 bases and J by 11 bases, with 19 bases between them. The CDR3 is 15 amino acids. The CDR3 DNA reads TGCGCCAGCAGCCAAGATCTCCGGGACACACGAACGGCTTTCTTT. Protein: CASSQDLRDTRTAFF.

The rearrangement uses TRBV19 and TRBJ1-5; possible D gene TRBD1, 5 bases. The CDR3 covers 15 residues. Deletions cut 5 bases from V and 0 bases from J, with 11 bases between. Germline CDR1 is LNHDA and CDR2 is SQIVND (reference sequence). Here the CDR3 reads CASSPGPYSNQPQHF. CDR3 in DNA: TGTGCCAGTAGTCCGGGGCCCTATAGCAATCAGCCCCAGCATTTT.

This chain links TRBV12-3 or TRBV12-4 with TRBJ1-5; D ambiguous. The V gene lost 3 bases and the J gene lost 4 bases, with 7 bases spanning the gap. The CDR3 runs to 13 residues. CDR3 residues: CASSFTGNQPQHF. The CDR3 DNA reads as TGTGCCAGCAGTTTCACCGGGAATCAGCCCCAGCATTTT.

DNA of the CDR3: TGTGCCAGCAGCGTAGCCAGAAACACTGAAGCTTTCTTT. This translates into CASSVARNTEAFF. This chain uses TRBV9 with TRBJ1-1; unclear D gene. Germline loops: CDR1 SGDLS, CDR2 YYNGEE. The CDR3 runs 13 residues. The V and J ends lost 0 bases and 2 bases respectively, with 5 bases between them.

J is TRBJ2-3 and V is TRBV9; no clear D. Trimming shortened V by 3 bases and J by 4 bases, and 12 bases separated the two germline ends. Germline lookup yields CDR1 SGDLS and CDR2 YYNGEE. The length of the CDR3 is 14 residues. The DNA for the CDR3 is TGTGCCAGCAGCGCCTGGTACGGGTCAGATACGCAGTATTTT. Its protein is CASSAWYGSDTQYF.

There are a few counts of this clone. This rearrangement joins TRBV2 to TRBJ1-2; the D is unclear. V shed 2 bases and J shed 6 bases, with 4 bases lying between them. Germline loops: CDR1 SNHLY, CDR2 FYNNEI. The CDR3 contains 11 residues. This CDR3 reads CASSERDGYTF. The CDR3 DNA is TGTGCCAGCAGTGAAAGGGATGGCTACACCTTC.

This clone was counted only a few times. This sequence joins TRBV19 and TRBJ1-5, with D tentatively TRBD1 (5 bases). Germline V gives CDR1 LNHDA, CDR2 SQIVND (reference sequence). The V gene lost 7 bases and the J gene lost 2 bases, with 18 bases spanning the gap. CDR3 length equals 16 residues. In nucleotides, the CDR3 is TGTGCCAGTACCCGGGTGGCGGGGCTTCGCAATCAGCCCCAGCATTTT. Its protein is CASTRVAGLRNQPQHF.